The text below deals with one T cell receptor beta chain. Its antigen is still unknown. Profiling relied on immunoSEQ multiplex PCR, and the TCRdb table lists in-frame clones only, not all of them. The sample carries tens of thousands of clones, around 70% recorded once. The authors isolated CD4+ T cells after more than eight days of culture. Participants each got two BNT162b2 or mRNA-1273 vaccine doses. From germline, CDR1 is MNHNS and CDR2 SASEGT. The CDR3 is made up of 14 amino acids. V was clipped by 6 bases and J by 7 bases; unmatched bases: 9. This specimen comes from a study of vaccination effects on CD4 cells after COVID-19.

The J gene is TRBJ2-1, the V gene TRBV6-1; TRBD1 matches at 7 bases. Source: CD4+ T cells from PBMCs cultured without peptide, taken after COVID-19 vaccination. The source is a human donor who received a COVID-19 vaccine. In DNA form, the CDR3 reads TGTGCCAGCAGATCTACGACGGGACAGAATGAGCAGTTCTTC. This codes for CASRSTTGQNEQFF.